The text below deals with one TCR beta chain. Its antigen is not identified. Clones were sequenced by immunoSEQ multiplex PCR, and TCRdb holds only the in-frame ones, with some missing. The sample consists of more than 85,000 clones, roughly nine tenths of them appearing once. The sample belongs to a study of T cell responses to AZD1222 COVID-19 vaccine. Study-level information: Second doses at about 4 or about 12 weeks were pooled.

V lost 6 bases to trimming and J lost 2 bases; unmatched junction nucleotides: 8. CDR3 length: 16 amino acids. Looked up from germline, CDR1 is KGHSH and CDR2 is LQKENI. Study observations and caveats: No day 14 peak samples; only post-peak repertoires were characterized. White British donors predominated, females outnumbered males, and clonal diversity was possibly underestimated. Nearly half of unique spike-specific TCRs reportedly avoided B.1.351 and B.1.1.7 mutated regions.

The chain links TRBV18 to TRBJ2-2; 8 nucleotides match TRBD1. The clonotype originates from an adult in good health. This sample comprised peripheral blood, obtained on day 0 of AZD1222 vaccination. The CDR3 loop reads CASSLSGTGNTGELFF. CDR3 coding DNA: TGTGCCAGCTCGCTATCCGGGACAGGCAACACCGGGGAGCTGTTTTTT.